This TCR beta chain was sequenced for a study of T cell responses to AZD1222 COVID-19 vaccine. Study-wide results and limits: At study baseline, merely six AZD1222 recipients were seropositive.

Profiling relied on immunoSEQ multiplex PCR, and the TCRdb table lists in-frame clones only, not all of them. The sample holds roughly 100,000 clones, 90% seen once. On this clone: Antigen: not known.

This receptor was obtained from an adult in good health. The material was peripheral blood, obtained on day 0 of AZD1222 vaccination.

The CDR3: CASSPDRGGQPQHF. CDR3 coding DNA: TGTGCCAGCTCACCCGACAGGGGGGGACAGCCCCAGCATTTT. The chain couples TRBV18 to TRBJ1-5, with 9 bases matching TRBD1. Trimming at V came to 3 bases and at J to 7 bases, leaving 4 bases not matched to a gene. The V gene's germline CDR1 is KGHSH and CDR2 LQKENI. There are 14 residues in the CDR3.